This TCR beta chain was sequenced for a study of blood T cell repertoires in COVID-19. Looking at the study overall: Whether acute or convalescent, the COVID-19 samples came from the United States, Italy and Spain.

Germline CDR1 reads SNHLY; CDR2 reads FYNNEI. There are 13 residues in the CDR3. With 6 bases removed from V and 8 bases from J, the gap between germline ends came to 16 bases. This table comes from immunoSEQ multiplex PCR, and its TCRdb copy is limited to in-frame clones, with some not included. The sample carries approximately 180,000 clones, around 80% recorded once. This chain joins TRBV2 and TRBJ1-2; D is uncertain. The TCR originated in a woman between 40 and 50 years old with COVID-19, enrolled during active disease. Sequencing input: peripheral blood. The CDR3 sequence is CASSVTGGRGYTF. In DNA form, the CDR3 reads TGTGCCAGCAGCGTTACGGGAGGACGGGGCTACACCTTC.